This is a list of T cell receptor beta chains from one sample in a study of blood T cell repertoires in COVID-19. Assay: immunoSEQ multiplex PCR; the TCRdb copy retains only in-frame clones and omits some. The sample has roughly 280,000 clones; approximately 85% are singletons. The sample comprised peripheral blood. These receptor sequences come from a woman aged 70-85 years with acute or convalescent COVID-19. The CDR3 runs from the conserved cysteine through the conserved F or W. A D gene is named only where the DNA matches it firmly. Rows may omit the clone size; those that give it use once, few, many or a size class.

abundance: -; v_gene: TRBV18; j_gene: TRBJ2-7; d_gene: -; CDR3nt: TGTGCCAGCTCACCACATTCCAGGGGTTACGAGCAGTACTTC; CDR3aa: CASSPHSRGYEQYF
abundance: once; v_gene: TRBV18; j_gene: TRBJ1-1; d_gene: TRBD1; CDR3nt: TGTGCCAGCTCACCTAGGACAGGGGGGACTGAAGCTTTCTTT; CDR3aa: CASSPRTGGTEAFF
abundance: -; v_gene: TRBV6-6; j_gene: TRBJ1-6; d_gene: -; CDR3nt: TGTGCCAGCAGTTACATCGGGGGTGGTTCACCCCTCCACTTT; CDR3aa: CASSYIGGGSPLHF
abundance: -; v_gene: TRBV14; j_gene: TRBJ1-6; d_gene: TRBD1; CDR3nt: TGTGCCAGCAGCATCTCAGGGGGCGCCCATAATTCACCCCTCCACTTT; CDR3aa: CASSISGGAHNSPLHF
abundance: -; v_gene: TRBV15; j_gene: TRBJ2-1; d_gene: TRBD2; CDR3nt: TGTGCCACCAGCAGAGATCTGGCTAGCGGGGAGTTTAATGAGCAGTTCTTC; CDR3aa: CATSRDLASGEFNEQFF
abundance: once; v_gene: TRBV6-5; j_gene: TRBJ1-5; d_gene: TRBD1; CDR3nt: TGTGCCAGCAGTTACCCGGGACAGGGGCCAGGTCAGCCCCAGCATTTT; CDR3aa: CASSYPGQGPGQPQHF
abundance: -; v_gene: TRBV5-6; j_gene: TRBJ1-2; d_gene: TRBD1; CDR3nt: TGTGCCAGCAGCTCCCAGGGGGCTGACTATGGCTACACCTTC; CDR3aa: CASSSQGADYGYTF
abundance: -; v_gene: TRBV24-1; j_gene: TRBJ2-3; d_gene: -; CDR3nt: TGTGCCACCAGTGATTTGCGGGCAGGGAGCACAGATACGCAGTATTTT; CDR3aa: CATSDLRAGSTDTQYF
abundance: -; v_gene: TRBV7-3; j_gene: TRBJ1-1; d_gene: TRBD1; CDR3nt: TGTGCCAGCAGCTCGACAGGGGGCGGCACTGAAGCTTTCTTT; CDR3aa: CASSSTGGGTEAFF
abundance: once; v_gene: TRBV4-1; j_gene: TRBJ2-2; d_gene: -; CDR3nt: TGCGCCAGCAGCCAACGGGTTCCCGGGGAGCTGTTTTTT; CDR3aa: CASSQRVPGELFF
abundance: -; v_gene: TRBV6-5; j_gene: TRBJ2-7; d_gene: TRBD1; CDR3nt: TGTGCCAGCAGTACGACAGGGGGCCCCTACGAGCAGTACTTC; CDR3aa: CASSTTGGPYEQYF
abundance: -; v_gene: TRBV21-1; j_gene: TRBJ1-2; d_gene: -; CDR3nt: TGTGCCAGCAGTACGAACCCTCCCGGGACAGGGGAAACGTGTGGCTACACCTTC; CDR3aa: CASSTNPPGTGETCGYTF
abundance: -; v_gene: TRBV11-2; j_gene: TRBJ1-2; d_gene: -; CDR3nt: TGTGCCAGCAGCTCCGAGGGTACGGGAGGCTACACCTTC; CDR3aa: CASSSEGTGGYTF
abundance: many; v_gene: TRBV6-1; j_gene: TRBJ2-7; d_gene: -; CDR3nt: TGTGCCAGCAGTGAACTGGCAGGCGATTTCTACGAGCAGTACTTC; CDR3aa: CASSELAGDFYEQYF
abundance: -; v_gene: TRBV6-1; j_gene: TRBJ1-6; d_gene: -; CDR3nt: TGTGCCAGCAGAACCTATTCCTATAATTCACCCCTCCACTTT; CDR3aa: CASRTYSYNSPLHF
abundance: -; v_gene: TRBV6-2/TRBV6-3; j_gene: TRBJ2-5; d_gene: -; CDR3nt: TGTGCCAGCAGTTACTCGGAGGGAAGGTGGGAGACCCAGTACTTC; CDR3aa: CASSYSEGRWETQYF
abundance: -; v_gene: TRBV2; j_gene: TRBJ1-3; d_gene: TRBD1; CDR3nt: TGTGCCAGCACCGCGACAGGGTTCGGAAACACCATATATTTT; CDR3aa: CASTATGFGNTIYF
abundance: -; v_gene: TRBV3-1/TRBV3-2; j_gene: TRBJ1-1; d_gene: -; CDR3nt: TGTGCCAGCAGCCGTGGGGGGTTGGACACTGAAGCTTTCTTT; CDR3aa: CASSRGGLDTEAFF
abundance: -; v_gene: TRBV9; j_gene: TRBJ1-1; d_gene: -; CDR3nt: TGTGCCAGCAGCGCCTACAGGGCCCGGGGAAACACTGAAGCTTTCTTT; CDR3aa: CASSAYRARGNTEAFF
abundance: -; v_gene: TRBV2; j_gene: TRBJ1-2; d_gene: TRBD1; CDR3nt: TGTGCCAGCACCACGATAAGGGACAGCTCTTTCTATGGCTACACCTTC; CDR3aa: CASTTIRDSSFYGYTF
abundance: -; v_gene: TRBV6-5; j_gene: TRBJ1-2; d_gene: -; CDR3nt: TGTGCCAGCAGTCTGACAGAGAACTATGGCTACACCTTC; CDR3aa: CASSLTENYGYTF
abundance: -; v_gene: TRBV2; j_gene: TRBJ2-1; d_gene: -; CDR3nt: TGTGCCAGCATTATGTCACAGGTAAATGAGCAGTTCTTC; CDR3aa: CASIMSQVNEQFF
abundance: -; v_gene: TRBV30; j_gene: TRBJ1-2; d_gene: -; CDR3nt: TGTGCCTGGAGACAGGATTATGGCTACACCTTC; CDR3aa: CAWRQDYGYTF
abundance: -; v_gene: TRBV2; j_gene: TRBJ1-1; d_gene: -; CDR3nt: TGTGCCAGCAGTGAAGGAAGGCGGCCTGAAGCTTTCTTT; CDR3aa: CASSEGRRPEAFF
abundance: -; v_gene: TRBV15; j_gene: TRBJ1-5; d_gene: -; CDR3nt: TGTGCCACCAGCGACCGACAGGTCAACAGTCAGCCCCAGCATTTT; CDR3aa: CATSDRQVNSQPQHF
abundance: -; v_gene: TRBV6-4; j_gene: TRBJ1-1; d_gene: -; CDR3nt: TGTGCCAGCAGTGATACGGGGGGGCGCGCTGAAGCTTTCTTT; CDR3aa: CASSDTGGRAEAFF
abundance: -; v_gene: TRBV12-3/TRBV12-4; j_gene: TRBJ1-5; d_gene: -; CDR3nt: TGTGCCAGCAGCTTGGGGGCTGAACAGCCCCAGCATTTT; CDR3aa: CASSLGAEQPQHF
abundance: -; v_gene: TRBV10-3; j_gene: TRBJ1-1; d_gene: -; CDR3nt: TGTGCCATCAGTGAGTCGGGAGGGTGGGCTTTCTTT; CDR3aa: CAISESGGWAFF
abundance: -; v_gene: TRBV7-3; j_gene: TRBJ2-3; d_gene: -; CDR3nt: TGTGCCAGCAGCTTAGATGGACTGAACACAGATACGCAGTATTTT; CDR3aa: CASSLDGLNTDTQYF
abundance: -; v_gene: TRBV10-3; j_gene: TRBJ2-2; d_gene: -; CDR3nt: TGTGCCATCAGTGAGTCGGGAGCGAACACCGGGGAGCTGTTTTTT; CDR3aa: CAISESGANTGELFF
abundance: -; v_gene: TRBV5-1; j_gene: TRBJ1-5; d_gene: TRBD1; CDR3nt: TGCGCCAGCAGCTATCGAATACGGGACAGGGGAACCAATCAGCCCCAGCATTTT; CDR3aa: CASSYRIRDRGTNQPQHF
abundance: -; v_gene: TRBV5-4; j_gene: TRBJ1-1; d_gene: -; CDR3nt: TGTGCCAGCAGCCCGGCGGGGGGCGCAAGGAACACTGAAGCTTTCTTT; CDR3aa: CASSPAGGARNTEAFF
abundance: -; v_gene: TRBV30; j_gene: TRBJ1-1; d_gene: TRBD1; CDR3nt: TGTGCCTGGAGCAGGGGGCCCACAGGGACTGAAGCTTTCTTT; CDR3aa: CAWSRGPTGTEAFF
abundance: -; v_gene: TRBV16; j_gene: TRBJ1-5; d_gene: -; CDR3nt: TGTGCCAGCAGCCGGCAGTCAAATCAGCCCCAGCATTTT; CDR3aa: CASSRQSNQPQHF
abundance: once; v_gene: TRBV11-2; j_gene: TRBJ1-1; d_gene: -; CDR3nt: TGTGCCAGCAGCCCAGGGGCGGGAGTCACTGAAGCTTTCTTT; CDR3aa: CASSPGAGVTEAFF
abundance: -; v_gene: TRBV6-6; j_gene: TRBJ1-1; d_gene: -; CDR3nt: TGTGCCGGAGGGGGGGGAACTGAAGCTTTCTTT; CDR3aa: CAGGGGTEAFF
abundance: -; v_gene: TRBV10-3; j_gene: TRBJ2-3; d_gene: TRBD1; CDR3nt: TGTGCCATCAGTGAGGGACAGGGGGAGGGGGATACGCAGTATTTT; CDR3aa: CAISEGQGEGDTQYF
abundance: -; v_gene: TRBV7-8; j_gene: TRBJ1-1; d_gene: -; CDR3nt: TGTGCCAGCAGCTTTGGGGCCAACACTGAAGCTTTCTTT; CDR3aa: CASSFGANTEAFF
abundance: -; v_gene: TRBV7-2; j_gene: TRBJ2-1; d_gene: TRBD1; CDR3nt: TGTGCCAGCAGCTTCCGGGACAGGGGCAATGAGCAGTTCTTC; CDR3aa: CASSFRDRGNEQFF
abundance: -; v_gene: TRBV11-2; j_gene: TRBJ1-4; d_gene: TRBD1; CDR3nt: TGTGCCAGCAGCGTACAGGGGGCGGAAAAACTGTTTTTT; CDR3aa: CASSVQGAEKLFF
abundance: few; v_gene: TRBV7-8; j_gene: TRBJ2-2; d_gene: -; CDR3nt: TGTGCCAGCAGCCCCCGGGGGGCGGACACCGGGGAGCTGTTTTTT; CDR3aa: CASSPRGADTGELFF
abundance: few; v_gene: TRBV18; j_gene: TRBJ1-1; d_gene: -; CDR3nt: TGTGCCAGCTCACAACAGGGTGCTGAAGCTTTCTTT; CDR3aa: CASSQQGAEAFF
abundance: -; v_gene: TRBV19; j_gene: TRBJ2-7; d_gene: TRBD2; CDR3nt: TGTGCCAGTAGATGGACTAGCGGGTCCTACGAGCAGTACTTC; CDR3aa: CASRWTSGSYEQYF
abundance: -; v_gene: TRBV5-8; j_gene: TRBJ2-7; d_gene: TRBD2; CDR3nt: TGTGCCAGCACATTGGGGGAGGGACTAGTCTACGAGCAGTACTTC; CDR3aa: CASTLGEGLVYEQYF
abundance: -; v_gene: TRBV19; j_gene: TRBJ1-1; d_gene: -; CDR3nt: TGTGCCAGCGGGCGGGGGAGAGCTTTCTTT; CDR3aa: CASGRGRAFF
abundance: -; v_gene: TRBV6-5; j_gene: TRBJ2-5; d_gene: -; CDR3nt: TGTGCCAGCAAAGTCGGGGAAGAGACCCAGTACTTC; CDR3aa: CASKVGEETQYF
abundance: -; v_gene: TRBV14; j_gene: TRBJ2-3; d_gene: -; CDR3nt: TGTGCCAGCAGCCAGCGGTACAGGGCCGATACGCAGTATTTT; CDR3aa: CASSQRYRADTQYF
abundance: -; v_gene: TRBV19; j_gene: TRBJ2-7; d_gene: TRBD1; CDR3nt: TGTGCCAGTAGTCCCGGGACAGGGATATTGGGGTCCAACGAGCAGTACTTC; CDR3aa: CASSPGTGILGSNEQYF
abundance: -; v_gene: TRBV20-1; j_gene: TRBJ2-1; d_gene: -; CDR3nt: TGCAGTGCCCGGAATCAGGCTGAGCAGTTCTTC; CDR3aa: CSARNQAEQFF
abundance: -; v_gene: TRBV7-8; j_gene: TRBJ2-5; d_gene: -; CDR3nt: TGTGCCAGCAGCCCCACCCGCAGTGCGGGGACCCAGTACTTC; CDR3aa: CASSPTRSAGTQYF
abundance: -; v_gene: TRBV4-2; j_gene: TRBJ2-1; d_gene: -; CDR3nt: TGTGCCAGCAGCCAAGATCCCCTACCGAGCTCCTACAATGAGCAGTTCTTC; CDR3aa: CASSQDPLPSSYNEQFF